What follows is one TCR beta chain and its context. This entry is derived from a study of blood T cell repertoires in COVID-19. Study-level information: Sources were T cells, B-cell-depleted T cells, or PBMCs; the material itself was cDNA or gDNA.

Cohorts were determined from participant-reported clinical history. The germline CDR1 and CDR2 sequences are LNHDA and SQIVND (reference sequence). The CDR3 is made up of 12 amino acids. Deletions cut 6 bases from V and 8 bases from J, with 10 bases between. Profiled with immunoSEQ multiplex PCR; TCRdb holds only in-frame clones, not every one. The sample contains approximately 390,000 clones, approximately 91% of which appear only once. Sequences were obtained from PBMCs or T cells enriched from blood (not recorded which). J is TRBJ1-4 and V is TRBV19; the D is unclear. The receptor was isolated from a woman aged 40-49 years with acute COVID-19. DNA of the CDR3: TGTGCCAGTAGCCCCGCGGGGGAAAAACTGTTTTTT. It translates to CASSPAGEKLFF.